The 4 T cell receptor beta chains in this list originate from one sample, sequenced in a study of post-analysis software for immune sequencing data. Tagging with unique molecular identifiers was a feature of the TCR beta cDNA libraries. TCRdb itself ran the PCR reads through MiXCR, one entry per CDR3 protein. The sample holds around 500,000 distinct CDR3 sequences, roughly 34% seen once. Study results and limitations: Controls had lower frequencies than patients of four or five TRBV segments, which included TRBV5-6, TRBV5-1 and TRBV20-1.

The antigens these receptors bind are not known. Material for sequencing was blood. The receptors shown here come from a girl under 18 with multiple sclerosis.

This rearrangement joins TRBV4-2 to TRBJ2-3; the D gene could be TRBD1 or TRBD2 (6 bases each). Germline CDR1 reads LGHNA; CDR2 reads YNFKEQ. This CDR3 region has 17 residues. Trimming stripped 0 bases from V and 0 bases from J, with 13 bases between. The CDR3 loop reads CASSQDWRGASTDTQYF. The DNA for the CDR3 is TGTGCCAGCAGCCAAGATTGGAGGGGGGCCAGCACAGATACGCAGTATTTT.

This clonotype appeared a few times. The chain uses TRBV5-1 and TRBJ2-7; D unclear. The CDR3 spans 12 residues. CDR1 and CDR2 from the germline V gene are SGHRS and YFSETQ. V was pared by 1 base and J by 5 bases, with 7 bases between. The CDR3 region has the DNA TGCGCCAGCAGCTTGAATGAAAACGAGCAGTACTTC. Protein: CASSLNENEQYF.

The gene calls are TRBV20-1 and TRBJ1-3; TRBD1 agrees at 9 bases. V lost 2 bases and J lost 4; bases outside the gene matches: 18. CDR1 DFQATT and CDR2 SNEGSKA come from the germline V gene (reference sequence). The CDR3 runs to 19 residues. DNA for the CDR3: TGCAGTGCTAGATATCCTACAGGGGGCGCGCATAGTATGGGAAACACCATATATTTT. It codes for CSARYPTGGAHSMGNTIYF.

This clonotype has just a few counts. The V call is TRBV6-1, the J call TRBJ2-3; 11 bases fit TRBD2. Germline trimming cut 4 bases from V and 4 bases from J; bases unmatched to any gene: 10. Germline V gene sequence: CDR1 MNHNS, CDR2 SASEGT. The CDR3 loop spans 17 amino acids. In DNA form, the CDR3 reads TGTGCCAGCAGTGCCCTTAGCGGGGGGGCAGCGGCAGATACGCAGTATTTT. The encoded protein is CASSALSGGAAADTQYF.